This TCR beta chain was recovered during a study of identical twins. This clonotype was seen only a few times. The antigen is not known. Carrying unique molecular identifiers, the cDNA also gained a universal primer site through template switching. TCRdb passed the 5' RACE reads through MiXCR, listing each CDR3 protein once. Of some 630,000 distinct CDR3 sequences listed, 7.1% are singletons. Trimming took 2 bases from V and 6 from J, leaving 8 bases between them. CDR1 and CDR2 (germline): DFQATT, SNEGSKA (reference sequence). The CDR3 spans 11 residues. General study points: Beta out-of-frame twin sharing showed a weaker excess.

The same data also contributed to another study, on yellow fever vaccine responses in identical twins. As reported in that work: In identical twins, vaccine T cell responses appeared partly shared and partly individual.

The source material was PBMCs. This chain uses TRBV20-1 with TRBJ2-7; D call uncertain. The receptor's source is a woman aged 18-29 years in good health. The CDR3 is CSARLGIEQYV. The CDR3 DNA reads as TGCAGTGCTAGATTAGGGATCGAGCAGTACGTC.